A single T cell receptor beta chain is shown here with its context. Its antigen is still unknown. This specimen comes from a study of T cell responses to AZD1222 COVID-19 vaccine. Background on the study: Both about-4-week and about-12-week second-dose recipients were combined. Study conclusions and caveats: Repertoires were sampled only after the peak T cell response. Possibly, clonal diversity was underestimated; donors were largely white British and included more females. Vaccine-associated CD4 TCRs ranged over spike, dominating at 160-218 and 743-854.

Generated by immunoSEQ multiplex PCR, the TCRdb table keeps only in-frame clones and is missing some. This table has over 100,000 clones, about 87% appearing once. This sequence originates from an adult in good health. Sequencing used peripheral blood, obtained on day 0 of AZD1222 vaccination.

The CDR3 bases are TGTGCCAGCAGTGACGGACAGGGGGCGCGGAATGGCTACACCTTC. Translating gives CASSDGQGARNGYTF. This sequence joins TRBV6-1 and TRBJ1-2; TRBD1 agrees at 11 bases. Germline CDR1 MNHNS, CDR2 SASEGT. After removal of 3 bases from V and 6 bases from J, the junction contained 6 bases not matched to a gene. This CDR3 has 15 residues.